Following are 14 T cell receptor beta chains from one sample sequenced in a study of blood T cell repertoires in COVID-19. Sequencing was performed with immunoSEQ multiplex PCR; in TCRdb, only in-frame clones are kept and a portion is missing. The sample records 110,000 to 150,000 clones, about four fifths being singletons. Sequences were obtained from peripheral blood. The source is a human donor in a cohort sampled during active COVID-19.

Only one count was recorded for this clone. The chain employs TRBV6-2 or TRBV6-3 and TRBJ1-5; possible D gene TRBD1, 5 bases. Germline V CDR1 and CDR2: MNHEY, SVGEGT. Between the trimmed V and J ends, which lost 4 bases and 7 bases, there was a span of 11 bases. CDR3 size: 13 residues. This chain's CDR3 is CASSWTLNQPQHF. The DNA for the CDR3 is TGTGCCAGCAGTTGGACATTGAACCAGCCCCAGCATTTT.

This CDR3 reads CSAWVGLAGNEQYF. Here the CDR3 DNA reads TGCAGCGCCTGGGTAGGACTAGCGGGGAACGAGCAGTACTTC. The rearrangement joins TRBV29-1 to TRBJ2-7; 12 bases align to TRBD2. After removal of 7 bases from V and 5 bases from J, the junction contained 9 bases not matched to a gene. Germline V gene lookup returns CDR1 SQVTM and CDR2 ANQGSEA. The CDR3 covers 14 residues.

In nucleotides, the CDR3 is TGTGCCAGCAGAAACAGGGATCAGGGTACCTACGAGCAGTACTTC. Protein: CASRNRDQGTYEQYF. The genes are TRBV6-5 and TRBJ2-7, with D perhaps matching TRBD1 (6 bases). The length of the CDR3 is 15 residues. V lost 6 bases and J lost 2, with 17 bases in between. Looked up from germline, CDR1 is MNHEY and CDR2 is SVGAGI.

The sample holds one count of this clone. The chain couples TRBV6-5 to TRBJ2-7, with 7 positions matching TRBD1. The CDR3 covers 15 residues. The V gene's germline CDR1 is MNHEY and CDR2 SVGAGI. The V segment lost 2 bases and the J segment 3 bases; nucleotides outside the gene matches: 7. CDR3 protein: CASSYDRVDYYEQYF. CDR3 coding DNA: TGTGCCAGCAGTTACGACAGGGTCGACTACTACGAGCAGTACTTC.

This chain joins TRBV19 and TRBJ1-1; D unresolved. The CDR3 has 19 residues. V was cut by 4 bases and J by 0 bases, with 24 bases left in between. Germline CDR1 is LNHDA and CDR2 is SQIVND (reference sequence). DNA for the CDR3: TGTGCCAGTAGTAACCGTAGTGAGAAAACAGTACGCATGAACACTGAAGCTTTCTTT. Translated: CASSNRSEKTVRMNTEAFF.

V and J are TRBV7-9 and TRBJ2-6; 9 bases are a match to TRBD1. Germline CDR1 reads SEHNR; CDR2 reads FQNEAQ (reference sequence). CDR3 size: 17 residues. Trimming took 4 bases from V and 4 from J; bases not matched to a gene: 8. Here the CDR3 DNA reads TGTGCCAGCAGCTCCCGGGACAGGGTTGCCGGGGCCAACGTCCTGACTTTC. Its protein is CASSSRDRVAGANVLTF.

V usage is TRBV18 and J usage is TRBJ2-1, with 12 bases fitting TRBD1. This CDR3 has 15 residues. V gave up 2 bases and J gave up 15 bases; unmatched junction bases: 11. Germline V gives CDR1 KGHSH, CDR2 LQKENI. The CDR3 is CASSPAPGTGGVTFF. The CDR3 DNA follows: TGTGCCAGCTCACCAGCCCCCGGGACAGGGGGCGTGACGTTCTTC.

The V gene is TRBV16, the J gene TRBJ1-1; 8 positions match TRBD1. CDR3 length equals 15 residues. The J segment lost 1 base and the V segment lost 4 bases, leaving 5 bases of the junction unmatched. Germline V gene lookup returns CDR1 KGHSY and CDR2 FQNENV. The CDR3 sequence: CASSLTTGANTEAFF. The DNA of the CDR3 is TGTGCCAGCAGCCTGACGACAGGGGCGAACACTGAAGCTTTCTTT.

This clone was counted a single time. The chain has TRBV6-2 or TRBV6-3 and TRBJ2-1; D gene uncertain. Germline CDR1 is MNHEY and CDR2 is SVGEGT. CDR3 size: 17 residues. V lost 6 bases and J 0 bases, leaving 18 bases between the germline ends. The CDR3: CASSPSLRKSSYNEQFF. The CDR3, as DNA: TGTGCCAGCAGCCCTTCCTTGCGGAAGAGCTCCTACAATGAGCAGTTCTTC.

The V gene is TRBV4-2, the J gene TRBJ1-5, with TRBD1 as a possible D gene (5 bases). Germline V gene data show CDR1 as LGHNA and CDR2 as YNFKEQ. Trimming stripped 0 bases from V and 3 bases from J, with 12 bases between. The CDR3 is 16 amino acids. The CDR3: CASSQEWQGPNQPQHF. The CDR3 region has the DNA TGTGCCAGCAGCCAAGAGTGGCAGGGCCCCAATCAGCCCCAGCATTTT.

V and J are TRBV19 and TRBJ2-7, with 12 bases identical to TRBD2. After removal of 5 bases from V and 3 bases from J, the junction contained 2 bases not matched to a gene. CDR1 and CDR2 (germline): LNHDA, SQIVND (reference sequence). This CDR3 is built from 14 residues. In nucleotides, the CDR3 is TGTGCCAGTAGTTTGACTAGCGGGAGCTACGAGCAGTACTTC. It yields the protein CASSLTSGSYEQYF. Full variable domain (outside the CDR3, taken from reference TRBV19 and TRBJ2-7): DGGITQSPKYLFRKEGQNVTLSCEQNLNHDAMYWYRQDPGQGLRLIYYSQIVNDFQKGDIAEGYSVSREKKESFPLTVTSAQKNPTAFYLCASSLTSGSYEQYFGPGTRLTVT.

Here the CDR3 DNA reads TGTGCCAGCACCCCTAACAGGGAAGCGGGCTACACCTTC. It yields the protein CASTPNREAGYTF. J is TRBJ1-2 and V is TRBV28, with a possible D match to TRBD1 (6 bases). Trimming removed 7 bases from V and 8 bases from J, with 17 bases in between. The germline CDR1 and CDR2 sequences are MDHEN and SYDVKM. The CDR3 consists of 13 residues.

J is TRBJ1-1 and V is TRBV6-6, with 9 bases identical to TRBD1. J lost 8 bases, V lost 2 bases, and 3 bases had no gene match. CDR3 length equals 13 residues. Germline V lookup: CDR1 MNHNY, CDR2 SVGAGI (reference sequence). The CDR3 protein is CASSYPGQGEAFF. The CDR3 DNA reads TGTGCCAGCAGTTACCCCGGACAGGGGGAAGCTTTCTTT.

This clone appeared a few times. One end of the junction is discordant with germline, which a read error may explain. The V and J genes are TRBV14 and TRBJ1-4; 7 bases agree with TRBD1. In germline, CDR1 is SGHDN, CDR2 FVKESK. CDR3 length: 12 residues. The CDR3 DNA reads as TGTGCCAGCAGAGAACGAAAGGGGACAGATGTTTTT. Translated, it gives CASRERKGTDVF.